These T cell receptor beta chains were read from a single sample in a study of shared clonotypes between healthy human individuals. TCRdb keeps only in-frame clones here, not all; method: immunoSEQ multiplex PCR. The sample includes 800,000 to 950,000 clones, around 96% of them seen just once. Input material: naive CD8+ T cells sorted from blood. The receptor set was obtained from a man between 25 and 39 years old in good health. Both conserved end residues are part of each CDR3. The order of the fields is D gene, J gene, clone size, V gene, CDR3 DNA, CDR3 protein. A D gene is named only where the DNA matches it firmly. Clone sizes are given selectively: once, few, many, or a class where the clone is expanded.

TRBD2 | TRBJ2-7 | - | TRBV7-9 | TGTGCCAGCAGCTTCTCTAGCGGGCCTAGCTCCTACGAGCAGTACTTC | CASSFSSGPSSYEQYF
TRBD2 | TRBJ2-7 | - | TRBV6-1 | TGTGCCAGCAGTGAATACGGGACTAGCGGGAGGGCCGAGCAGTACTTC | CASSEYGTSGRAEQYF
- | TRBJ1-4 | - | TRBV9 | TGTGCCAGCAGCGTAGCTTGGGGGGATGAAAAACTGTTTTTT | CASSVAWGDEKLFF
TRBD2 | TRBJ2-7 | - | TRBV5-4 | TGTGCCAGCAGCTCACTAGCGGTTCCGTCCGAGCAGTACTTC | CASSSLAVPSEQYF
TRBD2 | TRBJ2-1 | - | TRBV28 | TGTGCCAGCAGTTTTGAGACTAGCGTTTTTGTCGGGGAGCAGTTCTTC | CASSFETSVFVGEQFF
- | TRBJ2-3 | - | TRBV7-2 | TGTGCCAGCAGCCTGGACAGCCCCACGCAGTATTTT | CASSLDSPTQYF
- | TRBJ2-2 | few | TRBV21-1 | TGTGCCAGCAGCAGGGGACTAGCGGGAGCGGGCGGGGAGCTGTTTTTT | CASSRGLAGAGGELFF
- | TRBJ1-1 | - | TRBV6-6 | TGTGCCAGCAGTTACTCGTGGGAGCCGGGTACTGAAGCTTTCTTT | CASSYSWEPGTEAFF
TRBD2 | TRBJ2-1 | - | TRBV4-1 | TGCGCCAGCAGCCAATATATAGCGGGCGGGAGACACAATGAGCAGTTCTTC | CASSQYIAGGRHNEQFF
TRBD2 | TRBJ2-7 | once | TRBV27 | TGTGCCAGCAGTTGGGGCGGGAGCTACGAGCAGTACTTC | CASSWGGSYEQYF
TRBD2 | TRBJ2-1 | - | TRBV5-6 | TGTGCCAGCAGCTTGGACTGGCGGGAGACCACCTACAATGAGCAGTTCTTC | CASSLDWRETTYNEQFF
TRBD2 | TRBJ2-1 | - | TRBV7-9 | TGTGCCAGCAGCGGAGAGGGAGGACTAGCGGGAGGTAGTTGGTTCTTC | CASSGEGGLAGGSWFF
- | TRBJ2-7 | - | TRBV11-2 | TGTGCCAGCAGCTTACTGACAGGTGGGGCCTACGAGCAGTACTTC | CASSLLTGGAYEQYF
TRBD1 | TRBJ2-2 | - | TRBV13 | TGTGCCAGCAGCTTGGACAGGGATAACACCGGGGAGCTGTTTTTT | CASSLDRDNTGELFF
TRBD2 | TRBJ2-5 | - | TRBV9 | TGTGCCAGCAGCCCGGGAGGAGCCGAGACCCAGTACTTC | CASSPGGAETQYF
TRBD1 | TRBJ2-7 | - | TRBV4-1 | TGCGCCAGCAGCCAACAGGCCCCGGGACAGGGCTACGAGCAGTACTTC | CASSQQAPGQGYEQYF
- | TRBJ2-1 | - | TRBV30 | TGTGCCTGGAGTGTACTCGGCAATGAGCAGTTCTTC | CAWSVLGNEQFF
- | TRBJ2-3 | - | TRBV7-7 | TGTGCCAGCAGCTTAATAAGTTCCGCAGATACGCAGTATTTT | CASSLISSADTQYF
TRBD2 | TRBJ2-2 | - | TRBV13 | TGTGCCAGCAGCCGGGGACTAGCGGGAGTGAGGGCCGGGGAGCTGTTTTTT | CASSRGLAGVRAGELFF
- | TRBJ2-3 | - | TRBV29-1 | TGCAGCGTTGCCGGGGCGACAGCCACAGATACGCAGTATTTT | CSVAGATATDTQYF
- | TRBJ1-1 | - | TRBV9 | TGTGCCAGCAGCGTAGGGGTAGGTGAAGCTTTCTTT | CASSVGVGEAFF
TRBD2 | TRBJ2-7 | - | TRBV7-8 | TGTGCCAGCAGCTTAGAGGCTAGCGGGAGTTACGAGCAGTACTTC | CASSLEASGSYEQYF
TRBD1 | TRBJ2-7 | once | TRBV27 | TGTGCCAGCAGTCCCACGGGACAGGGATACGAGCAGTACTTC | CASSPTGQGYEQYF